One sample yielded the 18 T cell receptor beta chains listed below, sequenced in a study of blood T cell repertoires in COVID-19. Some clones are missing from TCRdb's copy, which holds only in-frame ones; the method was immunoSEQ multiplex PCR. The data show roughly 100,000 clones, around 80% seen once. Source material: peripheral blood. The receptor set was obtained from a man between 65 and 85 years old with acute or convalescent COVID-19.

The chain combines TRBV11-3 with TRBJ2-3; D is undetermined. The CDR3 is 14 residues long. V was clipped by 5 bases and J by 2 bases, with 11 bases between them. Germline V gene data show CDR1 as SGHNT and CDR2 as YENEEA. CDR3 in amino acids: CASSHDGPTDTQYF. Written as DNA, the CDR3 is TGTGCCAGCAGCCACGATGGGCCCACAGATACGCAGTATTTT.

The chain joins TRBV27 to TRBJ2-7, with 11 positions matching TRBD1. This CDR3 region has 14 residues. J was trimmed by 4 bases and V by 6 bases; bases with no gene match: 5. CDR1 MNHEY and CDR2 SMNVEV come from the germline V gene (reference sequence). DNA of the CDR3: TGTGCCAGCAGGCCTGGGGACAGGGGGTACGAGCAGTACTTC. Amino acid sequence: CASRPGDRGYEQYF.

The chain employs TRBV6-5 and TRBJ1-5; TRBD1 aligns across 7 bases. V lost 6 bases and J lost 2; bases outside the gene matches: 7. This CDR3 contains 15 residues. Germline-derived CDR1 and CDR2 are MNHEY and SVGAGI. The CDR3 loop reads CASSSRTGRNQPQHF. The DNA of the CDR3 is TGTGCCAGCAGCAGTCGGACAGGCCGCAATCAGCCCCAGCATTTT.

The count of this clone is one. The chain uses TRBV27 and TRBJ2-3; the match to TRBD2 covers 7 bases. J gave up 2 bases and V 4 bases, and 12 bases lay outside the gene matches. In germline, CDR1 is MNHEY, CDR2 SMNVEV (reference sequence). The CDR3 totals 17 residues. In DNA, the CDR3 is TGTGCCAGCAGTTCCAATGGGGGACTACCTTTCACAGATACGCAGTATTTT. It translates to CASSSNGGLPFTDTQYF.

This clone has more than one count but fewer than ten. The chain employs TRBV5-1 and TRBJ2-7; 8 nucleotides align to TRBD2. J lost 0 bases, V lost 2 bases, and 13 bases had no gene match. Germline CDR1 and CDR2: SGHRS and YFSETQ. The length of the CDR3 is 18 residues. For the CDR3, the DNA is TGCGCCAGCAGCTTTCTAGCGGGTTTCATTAGAAGCTCCTACGAGCAGTACTTC. Protein product: CASSFLAGFIRSSYEQYF.

The rearrangement links TRBV9 to TRBJ2-6; 7 bases map to TRBD1. Germline V gene data show CDR1 as SGDLS and CDR2 as YYNGEE. The V and J ends lost 0 bases and 1 base, in that order; junction bases with no gene match: 7. CDR3 size: 18 residues. The CDR3 loop is CASSVAEGGRSGANVLTF. CDR3 nucleotides: TGTGCCAGCAGCGTAGCTGAAGGGGGCAGGTCTGGGGCCAACGTCCTGACTTTC. Filled out from reference TRBV9 and TRBJ2-6, the complete variable domain reads DSGVTQTPKHLITATGQRVTLRCSPRSGDLSVYWYQQSLDQGLQFLIQYYNGEERAKGNILERFSAQQFPDLHSELNLSSLELGDSALYFCASSVAEGGRSGANVLTFGAGSRLTVL.

V is TRBV6-1 and J is TRBJ1-1, with a weak D call TRBD1 (5 bases). This CDR3 comprises 15 residues. Germline V lookup: CDR1 MNHNS, CDR2 SASEGT. Trimming removed 1 base at V and 4 bases at J, with 13 bases between. For the CDR3, the DNA is TGTGCCAGCAGTGAAGAGGGCGCAGGGCTCACTGAAGCTTTCTTT. Protein sequence: CASSEEGAGLTEAFF.

The chain is built from TRBV9 and TRBJ1-6; no clear D gene. Germline lookup yields CDR1 SGDLS and CDR2 YYNGEE. Trimming took 1 base from V and 3 from J, leaving 14 bases between them. This CDR3 is built from 17 residues. The CDR3 is CASSVSPGKVYNSPLHF. The CDR3 DNA reads TGTGCCAGCAGCGTAAGTCCCGGGAAGGTCTATAATTCACCCCTCCACTTT.

This clone showed up just once. CDR3 sequence: CASSVTSGSPTGELFF. In DNA form, the CDR3 reads TGTGCCAGCAGCGTGACTAGCGGGAGCCCCACCGGGGAGCTGTTTTTT. This rearrangement joins TRBV7-3 to TRBJ2-2; 12 bases align to TRBD2. Germline values: CDR1 SGHTA, CDR2 FQGTGA. The CDR3 covers 16 residues. V gave up 5 bases and J gave up 4 bases; unmatched junction bases: 5.

The chain joins TRBV19 to TRBJ2-7, with 9 bases fitting TRBD2. V shed 6 bases and J 3 bases; nucleotides not matched to a gene: 9. The CDR3 is made up of 15 amino acids. Germline CDR1 LNHDA, CDR2 SQIVND (reference sequence). The CDR3 sequence is CASSDVTSGDYEQYF. The DNA for the CDR3 is TGTGCCAGTAGCGACGTGACTAGCGGAGACTACGAGCAGTACTTC. Using reference TRBV19 and TRBJ2-7 for the parts outside the CDR3, the full variable domain is DGGITQSPKYLFRKEGQNVTLSCEQNLNHDAMYWYRQDPGQGLRLIYYSQIVNDFQKGDIAEGYSVSREKKESFPLTVTSAQKNPTAFYLCASSDVTSGDYEQYFGPGTRLTVT.

This chain uses TRBV2 with TRBJ1-4; possibly TRBD1 for D (5 bases). Deletions cut 8 bases from V and 8 bases from J, with 18 bases between. The CDR3 runs to 14 residues. Germline-derived CDR1 and CDR2 are SNHLY and FYNNEI. The CDR3 loop reads CASLEFGATEKLFF. The CDR3 bases are TGTGCCAGCTTGGAATTTGGGGCTACCGAAAAACTGTTTTTT.

The V call is TRBV5-1, the J call TRBJ1-6; 10 bases fit TRBD1. Germline CDR1 reads SGHRS; CDR2 reads YFSETQ. Trimming at V came to 7 bases and at J to 4 bases, leaving 11 bases not matched to a gene. CDR3 length equals 17 residues. In DNA, the CDR3 is TGCGCCAGCTCACAAAAGGGACAGGGGCTATATAATTCACCCCTCCACTTT. Translating it yields CASSQKGQGLYNSPLHF.

The chain is built from TRBV7-6 and TRBJ2-3; 10 nucleotides line up with TRBD2. The CDR3 is made up of 15 amino acids. With V trimmed by 6 bases and J by 2 bases, 5 bases remained unmatched. Per germline, CDR1 SGHVS and CDR2 FNYEAQ. CDR3 residues: CASSLGTSVTDTQYF. The CDR3 nucleotides read TGTGCCAGCAGTCTGGGGACTAGCGTCACAGATACGCAGTATTTT.

This clone showed up just a few times. The chain uses TRBV7-2 and TRBJ2-6, with 12 bases aligning to TRBD2. Germline V lookup: CDR1 SGHTA, CDR2 FQGNSA. The CDR3 has 18 residues. With 3 bases clipped from V and 2 bases from J, the junction kept 5 bases outside the gene matches. CDR3 sequence: CASSFRPSGGAGANVLTF. CDR3 DNA sequence: TGTGCCAGCAGCTTTCGGCCTAGCGGGGGGGCTGGGGCCAACGTCCTGACTTTC.

The V call is TRBV13, the J call TRBJ2-2, with D tentatively TRBD2 (5 bases). The ends were cut back, 5 bases at V and 6 bases at J, with 10 bases in the middle. Germline CDR1 and CDR2: PRHDT and FYEKMQ (reference sequence). The CDR3 extends over 13 amino acids. DNA of the CDR3: TGTGCCAGCAGCCCGGGGAGTCCCGGGGAGCTGTTTTTT. Protein sequence: CASSPGSPGELFF.

This chain joins TRBV24-1 and TRBJ2-7, with unresolved D. The CDR3 extends over 14 amino acids. Deletions cut 7 bases from V and 0 bases from J, with 12 bases between. Germline V lookup: CDR1 KGHDR, CDR2 SFDVKD. The CDR3 region has the DNA TGTGCCACCAGCCATTCCCCCGGCTCCTACGAGCAGTACGTC. It is translated as CATSHSPGSYEQYV.

This rearrangement joins TRBV19 to TRBJ2-2; 7 positions match TRBD2. CDR1 and CDR2 (germline): LNHDA, SQIVND (reference sequence). The CDR3 has 14 residues. J lost 3 bases, V lost 7 bases, and 5 bases had no gene match. The CDR3 region has the DNA TGTGCCAGTACCGCGGGAGCCGACACCGGGGAGCTGTTTTTT. Its protein is CASTAGADTGELFF.

This chain links TRBV28 with TRBJ1-2, with 8 positions matching TRBD1. Per the germline V gene, CDR1 is MDHEN and CDR2 is SYDVKM. V trimming: 3 bases; J trimming: 2 bases; junction bases outside the gene matches: 5. CDR3 length: 15 residues. The CDR3 coding sequence is TGTGCCAGCAGTTTTGGGGGACAGGCGAACTATGGCTACACCTTC. Protein product: CASSFGGQANYGYTF.